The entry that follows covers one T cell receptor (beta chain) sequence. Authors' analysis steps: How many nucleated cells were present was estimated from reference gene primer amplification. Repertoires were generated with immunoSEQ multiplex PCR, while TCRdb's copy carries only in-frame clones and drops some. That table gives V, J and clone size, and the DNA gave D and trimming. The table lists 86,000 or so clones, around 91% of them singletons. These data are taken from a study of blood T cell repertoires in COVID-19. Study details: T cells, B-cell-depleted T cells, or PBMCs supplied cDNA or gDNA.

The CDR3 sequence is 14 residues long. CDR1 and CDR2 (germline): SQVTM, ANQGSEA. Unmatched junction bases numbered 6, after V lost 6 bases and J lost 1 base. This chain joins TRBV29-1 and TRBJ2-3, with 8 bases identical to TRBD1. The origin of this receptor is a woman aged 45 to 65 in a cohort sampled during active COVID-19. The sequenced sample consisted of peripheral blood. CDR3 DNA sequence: TGCAGCGTAGGACAGGGATTTGGCACAGATACGCAGTATTTT. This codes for CSVGQGFGTDTQYF.